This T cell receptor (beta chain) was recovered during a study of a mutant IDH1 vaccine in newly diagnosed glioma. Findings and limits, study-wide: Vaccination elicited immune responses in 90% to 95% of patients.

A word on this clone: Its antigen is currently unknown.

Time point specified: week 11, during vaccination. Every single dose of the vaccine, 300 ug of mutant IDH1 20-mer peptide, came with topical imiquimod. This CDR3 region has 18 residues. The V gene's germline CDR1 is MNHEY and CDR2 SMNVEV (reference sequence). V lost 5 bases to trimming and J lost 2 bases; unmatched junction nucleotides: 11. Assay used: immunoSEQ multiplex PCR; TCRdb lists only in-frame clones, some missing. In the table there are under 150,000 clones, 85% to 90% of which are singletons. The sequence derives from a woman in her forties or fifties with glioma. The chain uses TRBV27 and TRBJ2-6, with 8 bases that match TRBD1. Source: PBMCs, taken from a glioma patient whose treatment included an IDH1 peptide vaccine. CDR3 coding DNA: TGTGCCAGCAGTAGACAGGGGACGGGTGTAGCTGGGGCCAACGTCCTGACTTTC. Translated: CASSRQGTGVAGANVLTF.